These 23 T cell receptor beta chains were sequenced from one sample in a study of blood T cell repertoires in COVID-19. Method: immunoSEQ multiplex PCR; TCRdb's copy keeps in-frame clones and lacks some. Of some 85,000 clones listed, roughly 87% are singletons. The sample was peripheral blood. Every receptor here comes from a man aged 50 to 60 with acute or convalescent COVID-19.

The V gene is TRBV1, the J gene TRBJ1-2; the tabulated D call, TRBD1, remains unverified against the DNA. TRBV1 is noted as a pseudogene. The CDR3 has 16 residues. As DNA, the CDR3 is TGCACCAGCAGCCAAGATGAGGGGGATTTCGACTATGGCTACACCTTC. It yields the protein CTSSQDEGDFDYGYTF.

The CDR3 protein is CASSQTGQTRDGYTF. The CDR3 region has the DNA TGTGCCAGCTCACAGACAGGGCAGACTAGAGATGGCTACACCTTC. V is TRBV18 and J is TRBJ1-2; 7 bases align to TRBD1. This CDR3 has 15 amino acids. Germline V gene sequence: CDR1 KGHSH, CDR2 LQKENI. V shed 4 bases, J shed 6 bases, and the junction held 11 bases outside the gene matches.

The chain joins TRBV19 to TRBJ1-5; D unresolved. CDR3 length equals 15 residues. V lost 6 bases and J lost 7, with 19 bases in between. In germline, CDR1 is LNHDA, CDR2 SQIVND (reference sequence). CDR3 sequence reads: CASSWGGIRGQPQHF. The CDR3 DNA follows: TGTGCCAGTAGCTGGGGAGGGATTAGAGGCCAGCCCCAGCATTTT.

This sequence joins TRBV27 and TRBJ2-1; 10 bases align to TRBD2. CDR3 size: 18 residues. The germline CDR1 and CDR2 sequences are MNHEY and SMNVEV (reference sequence). The junction had 10 bases not matched to a gene; V was cut back by 5 bases and J by 0 bases. CDR3 in DNA: TGTGCCAGCAGTCGGCTAGCGGGGGCCTCCAGCTCCTACAATGAGCAGTTCTTC. Amino acids: CASSRLAGASSSYNEQFF.

V gene TRBV6-4 combines with J gene TRBJ2-3; 8 positions agree with TRBD2. Per the germline V gene, CDR1 is MRHNA and CDR2 is SNTAGT. The CDR3 spans 15 residues. The V segment lost 5 bases and the J segment 2 bases; nucleotides outside the gene matches: 6. CDR3 amino acids: CASSKNSGDTDTQYF. CDR3 DNA sequence: TGTGCCAGCAGTAAAAATAGCGGGGACACAGATACGCAGTATTTT.

The chain combines TRBV6-6 with TRBJ1-4; 7 nucleotides match TRBD1. V was clipped by 4 bases and J by 0 bases; unmatched bases: 5. This CDR3 contains 16 residues. Looked up from germline, CDR1 is MNHNY and CDR2 is SVGAGI (reference sequence). CDR3 sequence reads: CASSWTGTATNEKLFF. DNA of the CDR3: TGTGCCAGCAGTTGGACCGGGACAGCAACTAATGAAAAACTGTTTTTT.

The rearrangement links TRBV6-5 to TRBJ1-1, with 7 bases matching TRBD1. The CDR3 is 13 residues long. CDR1 MNHEY and CDR2 SVGAGI come from the germline V gene. V lost 6 bases, J lost 4 bases, and 5 bases stayed unmatched. CDR3 coding DNA: TGTGCCAGCAGGCCCTCAGGGGGCACTGAAGCTTTCTTT. It is translated as CASRPSGGTEAFF.

CDR3: CATSRVDQAPYEQYF. For the CDR3, the DNA is TGTGCCACCAGCAGAGTAGACCAGGCCCCCTACGAGCAGTACTTC. This sequence joins TRBV15 and TRBJ2-7; D is unclear. CDR1 is LNHNV, CDR2 YYDKDF, per germline (reference sequence). V was trimmed by 1 base and J by 2 bases, leaving 12 bases between them. The CDR3 extends over 15 amino acids.

The chain couples TRBV5-1 to TRBJ1-2; 9 nucleotides match TRBD1. The CDR3 spans 14 residues. The V gene's germline CDR1 is SGHRS and CDR2 YFSETQ. V was pared by 5 bases and J by 6 bases, with 8 bases of the junction left unmatched. Written as DNA, the CDR3 is TGCGCCAGCAGGTACAGGGGGCAAGGAGATGGCTACACCTTC. As protein: CASRYRGQGDGYTF. The full variable domain, completed using reference TRBV5-1 and TRBJ1-2, is KAGVTQTPRYLIKTRGQQVTLSCSPISGHRSVSWYQQTPGQGLQFLFEYFSETQRNKGNFPGRFSGRQFSNSRSEMNVSTLELGDSALYLCASRYRGQGDGYTFGSGTRLTVV.

This clone turned up a few times. The chain uses TRBV13 and TRBJ1-5; D possibly corresponds to TRBD1 (5 bases). Germline values: CDR1 PRHDT, CDR2 FYEKMQ (reference sequence). V lost 5 bases and J lost 9, with 17 bases in between. This CDR3 has 14 residues. DNA for the CDR3: TGTGCCAGCAGCCAGCGGACATGGGGGGGGCCCCAGCATTTT. It translates to CASSQRTWGGPQHF.

The gene calls are TRBV29-1 and TRBJ1-1; TRBD1 agrees at 9 bases. Germline V CDR1 and CDR2: SQVTM, ANQGSEA. The CDR3 contains 13 residues. V lost 5 bases and J lost 2; bases outside the gene matches: 3. The CDR3 DNA reads TGCAGCGTTAGGACAGGGGCAAACACTGAAGCTTTCTTT. The encoded protein is CSVRTGANTEAFF.

This clone came up once. The chain carries TRBV10-3 and TRBJ1-1; 7 bases line up with TRBD1. V lost 6 bases, J lost 4 bases, and 2 bases stayed unmatched. The CDR3 consists of 12 residues. Germline CDR1 is ENHRY and CDR2 is SYGVKD. The CDR3 nucleotides are TGTGCCATCAGGGACAGGAGCACTGAAGCTTTCTTT. This codes for CAIRDRSTEAFF.

This clone was observed a handful of times. This sequence joins TRBV7-6 and TRBJ2-5; 14 nucleotides match TRBD2. V gave up 7 bases and J gave up 7 bases; unmatched junction bases: 8. CDR1 is SGHVS, CDR2 FNYEAQ, per germline. The CDR3 runs 15 residues. CDR3 coding DNA: TGTGCCAGCACCGCAGATGGGACTAGCGGGGGGACCCAGTACTTC. Translation: CASTADGTSGGTQYF.

The chain uses TRBV2 and TRBJ1-5, with D hard to call. CDR1 is SNHLY, CDR2 FYNNEI, per germline. V lost 5 bases, J lost 3 bases, and 14 bases lay in between. The CDR3 totals 15 residues. The CDR3 nucleotides are TGTGCCAGCAGTTTCTTGGACGGGGTCAATCAGCCCCAGCATTTT. Residues: CASSFLDGVNQPQHF.

The chain recombines TRBV2 with TRBJ1-5; D is perhaps TRBD1 (6 bases). This CDR3 has 13 amino acids. Germline V gene sequence: CDR1 SNHLY, CDR2 FYNNEI. Trimming cost V 5 bases and J 5 bases, with 10 bases left between them. The CDR3 sequence: CASSPGVHQPQHF. CDR3 in DNA: TGTGCCAGCAGTCCAGGGGTGCATCAGCCCCAGCATTTT.

This sequence joins TRBV30 and TRBJ2-3; D is perhaps TRBD1 (5 bases). The V end was cut by 7 bases, the J end by 1 base, with 12 bases between. The CDR3 has 13 residues. CDR1 and CDR2 from the germline V gene are GTSNPN and SVGIG (reference sequence). CDR3 DNA sequence: TGTGCCTTTAGACAGCGTGGCACAGATACGCAGTATTTT. Translation: CAFRQRGTDTQYF.

J is TRBJ1-6 and V is TRBV3-1 (or the pseudogene TRBV3-2); no definite D call. With 1 base removed from V and 9 bases from J, the gap between germline ends came to 10 bases. This CDR3 has 14 amino acids. The germline gives CDR1 LGHDT, CDR2 YNNKEL (reference sequence). In DNA form, the CDR3 reads TGTGCCAGCAGCCAAGGGGGAGGGAGTTCACCCCTCCACTTT. This translates into CASSQGGGSSPLHF.

J is TRBJ1-1 and V is TRBV12-3 or TRBV12-4, with D possibly matching TRBD1 (6 bases). With 6 bases removed from V and 3 bases from J, the gap between germline ends came to 11 bases. CDR3 length equals 13 residues. The CDR3 bases are TGTGCCAGCAGGCAGGGGATGGACACTGAAGCTTTCTTT. Translating gives CASRQGMDTEAFF.

The chain recombines TRBV6-5 with TRBJ2-7; 7 bases fit TRBD1. There are 15 residues in the CDR3. After removal of 7 bases from V and 4 bases from J, the junction contained 13 bases not matched to a gene. The V gene's germline CDR1 is MNHEY and CDR2 SVGAGI. CDR3 sequence reads: CASTLSGTALYEQYF. The DNA for the CDR3 is TGTGCCAGCACACTCTCCGGGACAGCACTTTACGAGCAGTACTTC.

The chain couples TRBV6-1 to TRBJ2-3; 10 bases fit TRBD2. With 4 bases clipped from V and 6 bases from J, the junction kept 4 bases outside the gene matches. This CDR3 has 14 residues. Germline assignment: CDR1 MNHNS and CDR2 SASEGT. The CDR3 reads CASSVAGGADTQYF. CDR3 DNA sequence: TGTGCCAGCAGTGTAGCGGGGGGAGCTGATACGCAGTATTTT.

This clone was seen just once. The rearrangement uses TRBV29-1 and TRBJ2-1; weak D call: TRBD2 (6 bases). Germline values: CDR1 SQVTM, CDR2 ANQGSEA. Trimming left V 6 bases short and J 0 bases short, with 15 bases between. The CDR3 spans 15 residues. The CDR3 spells CSVAVEGYSYNEQFF. The CDR3 coding sequence is TGCAGCGTGGCGGTGGAGGGTTACTCCTACAATGAGCAGTTCTTC.

This chain connects TRBV2 to TRBJ1-2; possible D gene TRBD1, 5 bases. CDR1 is SNHLY and CDR2 is FYNNEI in the germline V gene. Trimming left V 6 bases short and J 3 bases short, with 8 bases between. This CDR3 contains 12 residues. The CDR3 nucleotides are TGTGCCAGCAGGGGGCATGACTATGGCTACACCTTC. Residues: CASRGHDYGYTF.

This chain connects TRBV12-5 to TRBJ2-1, with 7 bases lining up with TRBD1. This CDR3 comprises 16 residues. CDR1 and CDR2 (germline): LGHNT, FRNRAP. The V segment lost 6 bases and the J segment 5 bases; nucleotides outside the gene matches: 13. CDR3 residues: CASGNGRDRANNEQFF. The CDR3 nucleotides are TGTGCTAGTGGCAACGGCCGGGACAGAGCTAACAATGAGCAGTTCTTC.